These 10 T cell receptor beta chains were sequenced from one sample in a study of T cells in Graves' hyperthyroidism and ophthalmopathy. Amplification targeted TCR beta CDR3 regions from RNA transcripts. HTBI primers drove first-round RT-PCR of the TCR CDR3. TCRdb itself ran the multiplex PCR reads through MiXCR, one entry per CDR3 protein. The table records about 720,000 distinct CDR3 sequences, around 15% of them present only once. The specimen sequenced was blood. The receptors here all came from a man younger than 30 with Graves' hyperthyroidism.

V usage is TRBV5-1 and J usage is TRBJ1-1; a possible D gene is TRBD1 (5 bases). Germline CDR1 reads SGHRS; CDR2 reads YFSETQ. The CDR3 is 15 amino acids. V was pared by 4 bases and J by 2 bases, with 15 bases between. CDR3 DNA: TGCGCCAGCAGCCGGGGGACGGTCCCTAACACTGAAGCTTTCTTT. It is translated as CASSRGTVPNTEAFF.

This clonotype was detected ten times or more. The CDR3 is CSARPFDRASYEQYF. The CDR3 DNA is TGCAGTGCTAGACCCTTTGACAGGGCGTCCTACGAGCAGTACTTC. This sequence joins TRBV20-1 and TRBJ2-7; 7 nucleotides line up with TRBD1. The CDR3 spans 15 residues. CDR1 and CDR2 from the germline V gene are DFQATT and SNEGSKA (reference sequence). With 2 bases clipped from V and 1 base from J, the junction kept 8 bases outside the gene matches.

This sequence joins TRBV28 and TRBJ1-2; tentative D call: TRBD1 (5 bases). Germline V gene data show CDR1 as MDHEN and CDR2 as SYDVKM. The CDR3 length is 12 residues. Trimming cost V 5 bases and J 7 bases, with 11 bases left between them. DNA of the CDR3: TGTGCCAGCAGTCGGTGGGACCCTGGCTACACCTTC. Its translation is CASSRWDPGYTF.

The chain is built from TRBV11-2 and TRBJ2-3; D gene uncertain. The V end lost 3 bases, the J end lost 6 bases, and 10 bases lay between the germline ends. Per the germline V gene, CDR1 is SGHAT and CDR2 is FQNNGV. The CDR3 spans 13 residues. The CDR3 loop is CASSFPQTDTQYF. The CDR3 coding sequence is TGTGCCAGCAGCTTCCCTCAGACGGATACGCAGTATTTT. The full variable domain, completed using reference TRBV11-2 and TRBJ2-3, is EAGVAQSPRYKIIEKRQSVAFWCNPISGHATLYWYQQILGQGPKLLIQFQNNGVVDDSQLPKDRFSAERLKGVDSTLKIQPAKLEDSAVYLCASSFPQTDTQYFGPGTRLTVL.

About this clonotype itself: A much larger clone differs from this one at a single base, so this may be a read error. This chain joins TRBV28 and TRBJ2-7; D call uncertain. CDR1 is MDHEN, CDR2 SYDVKM, per germline. V shed 7 bases and J shed 0 bases, with 10 bases lying between them. The CDR3 extends over 13 amino acids. This CDR3 reads CASNRPSSYEQYF. CDR3 DNA: TGTGCCAGCAATAGACCTAGCTCCTACGAGCAGTACTTC. Variable domain in full (rest from reference TRBV28 and TRBJ2-7): DVKVTQSSRYLVKRTGEKVFLECVQDMDHENMFWYRQDPGLGLRLIYFSYDVKMKEKGDIPEGYSVSREKKERFSLILESASTNQTSMYLCASNRPSSYEQYFGPGTRLTVT.

V usage is TRBV20-1 and J usage is TRBJ2-7, with TRBD2 matching over 10 bases. The CDR3 contains 14 residues. With V trimmed by 5 bases and J by 2 bases, 6 bases remained unmatched. The V gene's germline CDR1 is DFQATT and CDR2 SNEGSKA (reference sequence). CDR3 sequence reads: CSALRLAGTYEQYF. The CDR3 coding sequence is TGCAGTGCTTTACGACTAGCGGGCACCTACGAGCAGTACTTC.

This clonotype was observed many times. V gene TRBV28 combines with J gene TRBJ2-7; TRBD1 might be the D (6 bases). Trimming shortened V by 4 bases and J by 3 bases, and 13 bases separated the two germline ends. Per germline, CDR1 MDHEN and CDR2 SYDVKM. The CDR3 contains 14 residues. CDR3 protein: CASSSGTPNYEQYF. CDR3 sequence (DNA): TGTGCCAGCAGTTCCGGGACACCGAACTACGAGCAGTACTTC.

The table lists this clonotype with many counts. The V gene is TRBV7-8, the J gene TRBJ1-1, with D perhaps matching TRBD1 (6 bases). Per germline, CDR1 SGHVS and CDR2 FQNEAQ. The V and J ends lost 4 bases and 7 bases respectively, with 16 bases between them. The CDR3 runs to 14 residues. The CDR3 protein is CASSSNRERGEAFF. The CDR3 DNA reads TGTGCCAGCAGCTCCAACAGGGAACGGGGTGAAGCTTTCTTT.

This clonotype was observed many times. V gene TRBV7-9 combines with J gene TRBJ2-7; tentatively, D is TRBD2 (5 bases). The CDR3 runs 14 residues. Trimming removed 4 bases at V and 6 bases at J, with 16 bases between. Germline-derived CDR1 and CDR2 are SEHNR and FQNEAQ (reference sequence). The CDR3 reads CASSSRRLAGEQYF. The DNA for the CDR3 is TGTGCCAGCAGCTCTAGGCGTCTAGCCGGCGAGCAGTACTTC.

This chain connects TRBV29-1 to TRBJ2-7; TRBD1 matches at 8 bases. This CDR3 comprises 13 residues. Germline V gene data show CDR1 as SQVTM and CDR2 as ANQGSEA. The V gene end was trimmed by 4 bases and the J gene end by 5 bases; junction bases not matched to a gene: 7. DNA of the CDR3: TGCAGCGTTGTTGGGACAGGTTCCAACGAGCAGTACTTC. Protein product: CSVVGTGSNEQYF.